The next 8 T cell receptor beta chains were all read from a single sample in a study of blood T cells in healthy people across ages. Next came a second PCR, run for about 7 to 12 cycles, which used a sample-barcoded 5' primer along with a J-beta primer mix. TCRdb used MiXCR to reprocess the 5' RACE reads, holding one entry per CDR3 protein. The data contain around 580,000 distinct CDR3 sequences, 45% to 55% of them seen just once; the ten biggest clones take up 20% to 25%. The sample was blood. The receptor source for this set is a man older than 75 in good health.

This clonotype was seen many times. CDR3 nucleotides: TGTGCCAGCACCAGACTAGCGGGGCCGCAAGAGACCCAGTACTTC. Amino acid sequence: CASTRLAGPQETQYF. This chain connects TRBV6-5 to TRBJ2-5, with 11 bases that match TRBD2. J was trimmed by 2 bases and V by 7 bases; bases with no gene match: 6. CDR1 is MNHEY, CDR2 SVGAGI, per germline. There are 15 residues in the CDR3.

This sequence joins TRBV10-3 and TRBJ2-3; D assignment may be TRBD1 or TRBD2 (5 bases each). The CDR3 covers 16 residues. CDR1 is ENHRY, CDR2 SYGVKD, per germline. Trimming stripped 2 bases from V and 1 base from J, with 13 bases between. The CDR3 bases are TGTGCCATCAGTGAGCCTCCGGGACCTCGCACAGATACGCAGTATTTT. Protein product: CAISEPPGPRTDTQYF.

This sequence joins TRBV12-3 or TRBV12-4 and TRBJ2-4; 11 nucleotides match TRBD1. There are 14 residues in the CDR3. The V segment lost 6 bases and the J segment 9 bases; nucleotides outside the gene matches: 7. The CDR3 DNA is TGTGCCAGCAGGTCCGGACAGGGGGCCGTCATTCAGTACTTC. Residues: CASRSGQGAVIQYF.

Remarks on this clonotype: A much larger clone lies a single base off, so this may be a read error. This chain joins TRBV6-6 and TRBJ1-2, with D uncertain. In germline, CDR1 is MNHNY, CDR2 SVGAGI (reference sequence). V dropped 1 base and J dropped 7 bases, with 10 bases sitting between them. The CDR3 spans 13 residues. This CDR3 is CASSYLGPCGYTF. The CDR3 DNA follows: TGTGCCAGCAGTTACTTAGGGCCCTGTGGCTACACCTTC.

Comments on this clonotype: Sequence at one end of the junction differs from germline and may be a read error. The CDR3 DNA is TGTGCCAGCAGTTTAGTAGGCGGCGGGTACACTGAAGTTTTCTTT. This encodes CASSLVGGGYTEVFF. The chain links TRBV12-3 or TRBV12-4 to TRBJ1-1; D remains ambiguous. The CDR3 runs 15 residues.

The J gene is TRBJ2-7, the V gene TRBV20-1; TRBD1 matches at 11 bases. This CDR3 has 14 residues. Germline CDR1 DFQATT, CDR2 SNEGSKA (reference sequence). V gave up 4 bases and J gave up 4 bases; unmatched junction bases: 6. CDR3 nucleotide sequence: TGCAGTGCTACCCACCGGGACAGGGGGTACGAGCAGTACTTC. It codes for CSATHRDRGYEQYF.

This clonotype appeared a few times. The V and J genes are TRBV21-1 and TRBJ2-4. TRBV21-1 is reported as a pseudogene. The CDR3 totals 17 residues. CDR3 in amino acids: CASSLIRRVRAKNIQYF. The CDR3 bases are TGTGCCAGCAGCCTCATTAGAAGGGTACGAGCCAAAAACATTCAGTACTTC.

V and J are TRBV7-2 and TRBJ1-4, with D possibly matching TRBD1 (5 bases). The CDR3 is made up of 19 amino acids. The ends were cut back, 2 bases at V and 5 bases at J, with 24 bases in the middle. CDR1 and CDR2 (germline): SGHTA, FQGNSA. CDR3 coding DNA: TGTGCCAGCAGCTTACGGGGCGGCGGCGCCTTTACCCGCAATGAAAAACTGTTTTTT. Translated, it gives CASSLRGGGAFTRNEKLFF.